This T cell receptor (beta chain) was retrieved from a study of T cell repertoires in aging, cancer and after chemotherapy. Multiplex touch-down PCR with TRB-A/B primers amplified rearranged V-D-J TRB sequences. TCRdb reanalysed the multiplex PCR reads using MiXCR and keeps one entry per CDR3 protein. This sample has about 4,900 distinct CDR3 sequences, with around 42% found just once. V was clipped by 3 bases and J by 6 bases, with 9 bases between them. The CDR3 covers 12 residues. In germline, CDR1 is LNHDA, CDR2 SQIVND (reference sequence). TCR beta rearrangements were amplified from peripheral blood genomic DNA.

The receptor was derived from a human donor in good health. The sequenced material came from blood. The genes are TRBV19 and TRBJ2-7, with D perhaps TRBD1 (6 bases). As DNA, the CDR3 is TGTGCCAGTAGTATGGGCAGGGGCGAGCAGTACTTC. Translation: CASSMGRGEQYF.